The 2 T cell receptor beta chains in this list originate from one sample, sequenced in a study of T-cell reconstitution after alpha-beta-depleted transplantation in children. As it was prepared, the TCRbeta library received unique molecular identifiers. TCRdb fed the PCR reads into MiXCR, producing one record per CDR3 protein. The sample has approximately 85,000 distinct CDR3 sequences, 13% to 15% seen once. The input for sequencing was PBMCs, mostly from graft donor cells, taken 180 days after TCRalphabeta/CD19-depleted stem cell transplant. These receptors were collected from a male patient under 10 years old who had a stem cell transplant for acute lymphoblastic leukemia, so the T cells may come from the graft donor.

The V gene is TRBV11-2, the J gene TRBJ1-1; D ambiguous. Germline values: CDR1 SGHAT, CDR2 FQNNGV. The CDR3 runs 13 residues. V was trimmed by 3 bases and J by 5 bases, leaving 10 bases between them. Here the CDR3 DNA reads TGTGCCAGCAGCTTTTGGGGTGGGACTGAAGCTTTCTTT. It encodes CASSFWGGTEAFF.

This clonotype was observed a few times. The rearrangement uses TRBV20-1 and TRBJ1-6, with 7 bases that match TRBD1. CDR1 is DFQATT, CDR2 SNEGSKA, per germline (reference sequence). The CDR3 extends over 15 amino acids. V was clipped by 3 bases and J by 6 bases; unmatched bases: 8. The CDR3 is CSARTGRSANSPLHF. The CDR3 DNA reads TGCAGTGCTAGGACAGGGAGAAGTGCTAATTCACCCCTCCACTTT.